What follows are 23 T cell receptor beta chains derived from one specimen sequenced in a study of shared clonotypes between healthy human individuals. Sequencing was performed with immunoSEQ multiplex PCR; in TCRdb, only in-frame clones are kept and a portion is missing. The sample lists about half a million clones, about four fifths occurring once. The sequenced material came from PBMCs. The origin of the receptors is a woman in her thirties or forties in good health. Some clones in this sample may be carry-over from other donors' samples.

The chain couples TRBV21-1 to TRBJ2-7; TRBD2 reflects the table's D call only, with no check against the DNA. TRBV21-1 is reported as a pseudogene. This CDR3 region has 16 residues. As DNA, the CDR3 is TGTGCCAGCAGCAAAGTCTCTAGCGGGAGCTCCTACGAGCAGTACTTC. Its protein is CASSKVSSGSSYEQYF.

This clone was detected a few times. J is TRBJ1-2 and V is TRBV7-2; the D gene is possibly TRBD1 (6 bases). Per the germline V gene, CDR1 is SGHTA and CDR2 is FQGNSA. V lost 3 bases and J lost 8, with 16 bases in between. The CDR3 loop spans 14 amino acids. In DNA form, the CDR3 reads TGTGCCAGCAGCTTGGGCAACAGGGTGACGGGCTACACCTTC. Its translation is CASSLGNRVTGYTF. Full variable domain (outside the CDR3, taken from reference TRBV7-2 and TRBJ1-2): GAGVSQSPSNKVTEKGKDVELRCDPISGHTALYWYRQSLGQGLEFLIYFQGNSAPDKSGLPSDRFSAERTGGSVSTLTIQRTQQEDSAVYLCASSLGNRVTGYTFGSGTRLTVV.

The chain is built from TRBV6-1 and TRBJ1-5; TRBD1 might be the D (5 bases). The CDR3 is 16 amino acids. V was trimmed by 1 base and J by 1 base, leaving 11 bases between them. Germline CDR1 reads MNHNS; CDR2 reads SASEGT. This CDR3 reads CASSEVEGVSNQPQHF. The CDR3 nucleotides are TGTGCCAGCAGTGAAGTGGAAGGGGTGAGCAATCAGCCCCAGCATTTT.

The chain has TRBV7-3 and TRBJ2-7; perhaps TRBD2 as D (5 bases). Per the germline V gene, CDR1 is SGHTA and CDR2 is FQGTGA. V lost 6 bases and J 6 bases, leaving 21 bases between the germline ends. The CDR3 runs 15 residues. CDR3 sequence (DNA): TGTGCCAGCAGTCCTACTAGTCTAGCCCACTCCGAGCAGTACTTC. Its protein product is CASSPTSLAHSEQYF.

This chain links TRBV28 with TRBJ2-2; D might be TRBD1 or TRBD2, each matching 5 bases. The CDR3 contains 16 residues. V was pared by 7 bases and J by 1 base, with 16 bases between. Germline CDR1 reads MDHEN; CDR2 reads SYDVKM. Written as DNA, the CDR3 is TGTGCCAGCACCTCCGCCGGGACGGGGAACACCGGGGAGCTGTTTTTT. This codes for CASTSAGTGNTGELFF.

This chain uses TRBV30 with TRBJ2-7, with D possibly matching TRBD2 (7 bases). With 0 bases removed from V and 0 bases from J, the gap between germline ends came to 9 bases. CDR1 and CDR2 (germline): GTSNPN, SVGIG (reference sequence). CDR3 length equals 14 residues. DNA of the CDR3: TGTGCCTGGAGTGTTGGGGGGGCCTCCTACGAGCAGTACTTC. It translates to CAWSVGGASYEQYF.

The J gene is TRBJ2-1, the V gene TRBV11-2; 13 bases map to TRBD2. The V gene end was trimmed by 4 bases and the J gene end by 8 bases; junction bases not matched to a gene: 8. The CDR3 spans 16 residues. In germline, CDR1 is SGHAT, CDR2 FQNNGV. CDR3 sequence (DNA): TGTGCCAGCAGCTCCAGGACTAGCGGGAGTATTTATGAGCAGTTCTTC. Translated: CASSSRTSGSIYEQFF.

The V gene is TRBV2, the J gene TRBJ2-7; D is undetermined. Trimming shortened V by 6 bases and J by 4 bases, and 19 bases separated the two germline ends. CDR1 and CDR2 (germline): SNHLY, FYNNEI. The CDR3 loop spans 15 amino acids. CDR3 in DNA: TGTGCCAGCAGCCGTGGGCCAAACACCGATTACGAGCAGTACTTC. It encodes CASSRGPNTDYEQYF.

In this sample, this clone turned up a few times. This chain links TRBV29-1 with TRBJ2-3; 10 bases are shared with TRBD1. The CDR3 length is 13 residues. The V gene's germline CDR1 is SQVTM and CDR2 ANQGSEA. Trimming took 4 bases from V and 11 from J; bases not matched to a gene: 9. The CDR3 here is CSVAGTGDWRQYF. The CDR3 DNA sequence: TGCAGCGTTGCTGGGACAGGGGACTGGAGGCAGTATTTT.

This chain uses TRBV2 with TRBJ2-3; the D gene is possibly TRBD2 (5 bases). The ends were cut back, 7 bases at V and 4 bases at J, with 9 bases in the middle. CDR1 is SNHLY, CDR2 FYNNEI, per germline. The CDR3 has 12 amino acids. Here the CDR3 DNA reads TGTGCCAGCACGGGGAGATCAGATACGCAGTATTTT. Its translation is CASTGRSDTQYF.

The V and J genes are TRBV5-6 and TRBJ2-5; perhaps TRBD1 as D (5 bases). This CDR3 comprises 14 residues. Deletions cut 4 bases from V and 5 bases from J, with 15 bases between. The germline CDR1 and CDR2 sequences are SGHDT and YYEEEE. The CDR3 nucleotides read TGTGCCAGCAGCCCCCCGACAGCTGGGGAGACCCAGTACTTC. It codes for CASSPPTAGETQYF. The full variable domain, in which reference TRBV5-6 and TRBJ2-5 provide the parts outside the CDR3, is DAGVTQSPTHLIKTRGQQVTLRCSPKSGHDTVSWYQQALGQGPQFIFQYYEEEERQRGNFPDRFSGHQFPNYSSELNVNALLLGDSALYLCASSPPTAGETQYFGPGTRLLVL.

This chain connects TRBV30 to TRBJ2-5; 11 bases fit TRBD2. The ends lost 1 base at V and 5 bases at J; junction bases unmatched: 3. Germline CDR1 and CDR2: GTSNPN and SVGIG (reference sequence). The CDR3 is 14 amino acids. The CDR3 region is CAWSELAGGETQYF. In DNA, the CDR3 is TGTGCCTGGAGTGAATTAGCGGGAGGGGAGACCCAGTACTTC.

In nucleotides, the CDR3 is TGCGCCAGCAGCCCCAGTCTCCACAATGAGCAGTTCTTC. Amino acids: CASSPSLHNEQFF. The chain joins TRBV5-1 to TRBJ2-1, with no clear D. Germline V lookup: CDR1 SGHRS, CDR2 YFSETQ. The V end lost 4 bases, the J end lost 5 bases, and 10 bases lay between the germline ends. CDR3 size: 13 residues.

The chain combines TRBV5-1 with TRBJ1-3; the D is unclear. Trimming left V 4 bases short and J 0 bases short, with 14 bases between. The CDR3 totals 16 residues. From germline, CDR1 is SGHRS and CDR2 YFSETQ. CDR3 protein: CASSPLGGVSGNTIYF. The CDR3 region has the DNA TGCGCCAGCAGCCCCCTCGGCGGCGTCTCTGGAAACACCATATATTTT.

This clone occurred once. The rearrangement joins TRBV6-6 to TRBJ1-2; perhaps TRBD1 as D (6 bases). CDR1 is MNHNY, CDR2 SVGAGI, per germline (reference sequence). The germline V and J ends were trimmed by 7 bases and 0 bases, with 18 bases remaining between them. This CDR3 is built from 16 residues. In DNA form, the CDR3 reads TGTGCCAGCACCCCGGGGGGGGCGTCTTCTAACTATGGCTACACCTTC. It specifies CASTPGGASSNYGYTF.

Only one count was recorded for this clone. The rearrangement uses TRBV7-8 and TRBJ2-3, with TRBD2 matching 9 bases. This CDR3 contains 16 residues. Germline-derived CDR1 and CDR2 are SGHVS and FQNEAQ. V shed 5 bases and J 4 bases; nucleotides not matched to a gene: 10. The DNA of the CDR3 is TGTGCCAGCAGCCCGGAAGCGGGAGGAAGGTCAGATACGCAGTATTTT. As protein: CASSPEAGGRSDTQYF.

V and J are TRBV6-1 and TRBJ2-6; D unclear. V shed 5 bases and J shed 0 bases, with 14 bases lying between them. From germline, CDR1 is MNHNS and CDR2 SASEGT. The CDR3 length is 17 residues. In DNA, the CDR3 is TGTGCCAGCAGTAAAGACCTGGGTAACTCTGGGGCCAACGTCCTGACTTTC. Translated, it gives CASSKDLGNSGANVLTF.

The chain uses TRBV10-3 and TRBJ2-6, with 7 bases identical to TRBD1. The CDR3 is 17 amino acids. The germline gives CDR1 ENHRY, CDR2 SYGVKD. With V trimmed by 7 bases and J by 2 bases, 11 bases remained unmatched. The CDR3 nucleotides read TGTGCCATCACCAGACAGGGTATGGAGGCTGGGGCCAACGTCCTGACTTTC. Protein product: CAITRQGMEAGANVLTF.

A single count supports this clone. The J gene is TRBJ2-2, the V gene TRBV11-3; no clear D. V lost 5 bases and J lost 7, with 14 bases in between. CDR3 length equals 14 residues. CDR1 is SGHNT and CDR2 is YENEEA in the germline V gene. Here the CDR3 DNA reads TGTGCCAGCAGCCCAGATCGTGGGGTCGGGGAGCTGTTTTTT. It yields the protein CASSPDRGVGELFF. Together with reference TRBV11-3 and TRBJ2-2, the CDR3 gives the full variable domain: EAGVVQSPRYKIIEKKQPVAFWCNPISGHNTLYWYLQNLGQGPELLIRYENEEAVDDSQLPKDRFSAERLKGVDSTLKIQPAELGDSAVYLCASSPDRGVGELFFGEGSRLTVL.

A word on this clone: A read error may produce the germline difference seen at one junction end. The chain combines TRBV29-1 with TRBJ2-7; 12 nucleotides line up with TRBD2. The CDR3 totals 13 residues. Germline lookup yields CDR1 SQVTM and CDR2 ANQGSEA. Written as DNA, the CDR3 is TGCAGCGTTGCGACTAGCGGGAGTTACGGGCAGTACTTC. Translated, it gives CSVATSGSYGQYF.

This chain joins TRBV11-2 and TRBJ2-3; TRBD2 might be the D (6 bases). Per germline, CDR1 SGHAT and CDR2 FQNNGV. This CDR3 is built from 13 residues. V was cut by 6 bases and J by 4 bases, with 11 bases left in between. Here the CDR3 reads CASSFSGPDTQYF. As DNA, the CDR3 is TGTGCCAGCAGTTTTAGCGGACCAGATACGCAGTATTTT. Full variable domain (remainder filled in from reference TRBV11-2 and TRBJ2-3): EAGVAQSPRYKIIEKRQSVAFWCNPISGHATLYWYQQILGQGPKLLIQFQNNGVVDDSQLPKDRFSAERLKGVDSTLKIQPAKLEDSAVYLCASSFSGPDTQYFGPGTRLTVL.

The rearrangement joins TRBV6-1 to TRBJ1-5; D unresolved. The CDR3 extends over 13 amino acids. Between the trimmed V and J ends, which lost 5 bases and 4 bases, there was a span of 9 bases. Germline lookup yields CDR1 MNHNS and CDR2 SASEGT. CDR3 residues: CASSYHINQPQHF. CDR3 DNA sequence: TGTGCCAGCAGTTATCACATTAATCAGCCCCAGCATTTT.

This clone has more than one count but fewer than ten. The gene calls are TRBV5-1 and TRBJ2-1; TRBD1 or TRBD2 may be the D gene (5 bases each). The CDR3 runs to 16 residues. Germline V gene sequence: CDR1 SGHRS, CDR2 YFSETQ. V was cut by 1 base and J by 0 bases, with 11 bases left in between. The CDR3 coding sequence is TGCGCCAGCAGCTTGAGTGGGGACCACTCCTACAATGAGCAGTTCTTC. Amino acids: CASSLSGDHSYNEQFF.